Described below is a single TCR beta chain sequence and its context. This receptor's antigen is unknown. There are no base qualities to consult, and no much larger clone falls within one base. Enrolling through a virtual design, the prospective study's participants ranged in age from roughly 18 to 89 years and lived across approximately 25 United States geographic areas. In the prospective study, cohorts were assigned on the basis of participant-reported clinical history obtained from a screening survey and a study questionnaire. For ImmuneRACE Cohort 3, a participant was defined as recovered based on two consecutive negative NP/OP PCR tests, clearance by a healthcare professional, or resolution of symptoms. Each participant in the prospective study had whole blood, serum and a nasopharyngeal or oropharyngeal swab collected by mobile phlebotomists. Participants in the prospective study had the option to provide additional blood draws and questionnaires over an approximately 2-month period. Blood samples from the prospective study were shipped frozen or at room temperature prior to DNA extraction.

The data stem from a study of blood T cell repertoires in COVID-19 (dated by TCRdb to the early 2020s). About the full investigation: Samples covering the acute and convalescent phases of COVID-19 were provided by collaborators in the United States, Italy and Spain. The prospective study material was composed of cDNA or gDNA derived from T cells, B-cell-depleted T cells, or PBMCs. The repertoires were released in a freely available public database intended as a resource for research on the immune response to SARS-CoV-2. The samples were drawn from the first 160 participants of the ongoing ImmuneRACE study and from 1,200 or so subjects provided by 6 global collaborators. Deeply sampled blood TCRbeta repertoires from subjects exposed to, actively infected with, or recovered from COVID-19 were included in the dataset. Nearly every sample came with metadata listing a de-identified subject ID, COVID-19 status, age in years and sex. Where HLA class I and class II types were available, the types were taken from metadata supplied by the sample provider, not from assay-based typing. Summary of the overall study and its limitations: How much clinical and demographic metadata was included differed by source and by participant, and the metadata was provided uncurated.

The immunoSEQ Assay, a bias-controlled multiplex PCR, was used to amplify TCRbeta CDR3 regions from genomic DNA. In the paper's pipeline: The number of nucleated cells in each sample was estimated by amplification of reference gene primers within the assay. To quantify the absolute abundance of each unique TCRbeta CDR3 rearrangement, sequence reads were collapsed and filtered. For each sample, productive Simpson clonality was calculated by taking the square root of Simpson's diversity index across productive rearrangements. TCRdb obtained this table from immuneACCESS and retained in-frame rearrangements with V and J assigned. These tables miss some clones; where compared with another copy, unresolved V genes account for less than half of the shortfall, and the remainder is unexplained. The V and J calls and clone size were taken over from that table, and D and trimming were inferred from the DNA. The sample includes 320,000 or so clones, with approximately 91% observed a single time. The ten top clones hold approximately 5% of the sample.

CDR1 and CDR2, per the germline V gene (reference sequence), are SGHNT and YYREEE. V trim: 4 bases; J trim: 7 bases; unmatched bases: 5. The CDR3 runs 14 amino acids, cysteine and phenylalanine included. The CDR3 DNA has 42 bases and is translated from base 1. Material for sequencing was PBMCs or T cells enriched from blood (not recorded which). The chain uses TRBV5-4 and TRBJ1-4; 9 bases in the middle match TRBD1. The TCR was taken from a man aged 55 to 69 who had recovered from COVID-19. The nucleotide sequence reads as follows: TGTGCCAGCAGCCAACAGGGGGCGGGTGAAAAACTGTTTTTT. Its protein reads: CASSQQGAGEKLFF. Full variable domain (CDR3 extended with the reference TRBV5-4 and TRBJ1-4 proteins): ETGVTQSPTHLIKTRGQQVTLRCSSQSGHNTVSWYQQALGQGPQFIFQYYREEENGRGNFPPRFSGLQFPNYSSELNVNALELDDSALYLCASSQQGAGEKLFFGSGTQLSVL.